The 16 T cell receptor beta chains reported below all come from one sample, sequenced in a study of cytomegalovirus exposure and HLA in healthy donors. Measured with immunoSEQ multiplex PCR; TCRdb has only the in-frame clones, and not every one. Of some 80,000 clones listed, roughly 95% were seen once; the top ten hold approximately 1.4%. Sequencing was carried out using PBMCs. These receptors originate from a woman in her late teens or twenties in good health and CMV-seronegative.

The V and J genes are TRBV5-1 and TRBJ2-7; the match to TRBD1 covers 9 bases. Trimming at V came to 4 bases and at J to 4 bases, leaving 6 bases not matched to a gene. The CDR3 totals 14 residues. The germline CDR1 and CDR2 sequences are SGHRS and YFSETQ. DNA for the CDR3: TGCGCCAGCAGCGTCGGGACAGGGAGTTACGAGCAGTACTTC. Its translation: CASSVGTGSYEQYF.

The V call is TRBV2, the J call TRBJ2-3; 8 bases agree with TRBD2. CDR3 length: 15 amino acids. V shed 3 bases and J 6 bases; nucleotides not matched to a gene: 8. Germline assignment: CDR1 SNHLY and CDR2 FYNNEI. The CDR3 spells CASSDPKREMDTQYF. CDR3 coding DNA: TGTGCCAGCAGTGACCCCAAGCGGGAGATGGATACGCAGTATTTT.

CDR3 region: CASSVPGQSSYEQYF. Written as DNA, the CDR3 is TGTGCCAGCAGTGTTCCGGGACAGAGCTCCTACGAGCAGTACTTC. The chain couples TRBV28 to TRBJ2-7; TRBD1 matches 7 bases. Germline trimming cut 5 bases from V and 0 bases from J; bases unmatched to any gene: 7. Looked up from germline, CDR1 is MDHEN and CDR2 is SYDVKM. The CDR3 is 15 residues long.

The chain recombines TRBV2 with TRBJ2-3, with a possible D match to TRBD1 (6 bases). This CDR3 has 14 residues. Germline V CDR1 and CDR2: SNHLY, FYNNEI. Deletions cut 9 bases from V and 1 base from J, with 14 bases between. The CDR3 protein is CASVLGHGTDTQYF. As DNA, the CDR3 is TGTGCCAGTGTGTTGGGACACGGCACAGATACGCAGTATTTT.

This chain connects TRBV5-6 to TRBJ2-3, with 7 bases that match TRBD2. Germline trimming cut 4 bases from V and 1 base from J; bases unmatched to any gene: 15. CDR3 length: 18 amino acids. Germline-derived CDR1 and CDR2 are SGHDT and YYEEEE. CDR3 sequence: CASSPTTWGSGGTDTQYF. DNA for the CDR3: TGTGCCAGCAGCCCCACGACCTGGGGCAGCGGGGGCACAGATACGCAGTATTTT.

The chain employs TRBV5-3 and TRBJ2-7, with D tentatively TRBD1 (5 bases). TRBV5-3 is an open reading frame, and its role is uncertain. Between the trimmed V and J ends, which lost 6 bases and 2 bases, there was a span of 12 bases. CDR3 length: 13 residues. The CDR3 loop is CARTLGAAYEQYF. For the CDR3, the DNA is TGTGCCAGAACCCTAGGGGCTGCCTACGAGCAGTACTTC.

The chain joins TRBV5-1 to TRBJ2-5, with TRBD1 matching 9 bases. This CDR3 has 15 residues. The junction had 8 bases not matched to a gene; V was cut back by 3 bases and J by 5 bases. In germline, CDR1 is SGHRS, CDR2 YFSETQ. The CDR3 nucleotides read TGCGCCAGCAGCTCTACAGGGGGCGCGGAGGAGACCCAGTACTTC. Translation gives CASSSTGGAEETQYF. Drawing the rest from reference TRBV5-1 and TRBJ2-5, the complete variable domain is KAGVTQTPRYLIKTRGQQVTLSCSPISGHRSVSWYQQTPGQGLQFLFEYFSETQRNKGNFPGRFSGRQFSNSRSEMNVSTLELGDSALYLCASSSTGGAEETQYFGPGTRLLVL.

This chain uses TRBV6-5 with TRBJ2-7; D might be TRBD2 (7 bases). CDR1 and CDR2 from the germline V gene are MNHEY and SVGAGI. The CDR3 sequence is 16 residues long. The ends were cut back, 0 bases at V and 3 bases at J, with 15 bases in the middle. CDR3 sequence reads: CASSYSGAGGSYEQYF. The CDR3, as DNA: TGTGCCAGCAGTTACTCGGGGGCGGGCGGGAGCTACGAGCAGTACTTC.

The V gene is TRBV6-5, the J gene TRBJ2-7; 8 bases line up with TRBD1. V dropped 4 bases and J dropped 2; count of bases not matched to a gene: 7. Germline CDR1 MNHEY, CDR2 SVGAGI. The CDR3 contains 15 residues. In DNA form, the CDR3 reads TGTGCCAGCAGTTTCCGGACAGGGACCGCCTACGAGCAGTACTTC. Translated: CASSFRTGTAYEQYF.

The J gene is TRBJ2-5, the V gene TRBV9; 7 positions agree with TRBD2. The V gene's germline CDR1 is SGDLS and CDR2 YYNGEE. CDR3 length equals 16 residues. Trimming removed 0 bases from V and 1 base from J; junction bases left unmatched: 6. The CDR3 here is CASSVATSRSQETQYF. The CDR3 region has the DNA TGTGCCAGCAGCGTAGCGACTAGCAGATCCCAAGAGACCCAGTACTTC.

The chain carries TRBV5-6 and TRBJ2-7; 9 bases match TRBD1. V gave up 2 bases and J gave up 4 bases; unmatched junction bases: 4. The CDR3 loop spans 14 amino acids. The germline gives CDR1 SGHDT, CDR2 YYEEEE. CDR3 DNA: TGTGCCAGCAGCTTAGGACAGGGGAGGTACGAGCAGTACTTC. Amino acids: CASSLGQGRYEQYF.

J is TRBJ1-5 and V is TRBV6-5; TRBD1 matches at 7 bases. With 6 bases clipped from V and 3 bases from J, the junction kept 5 bases outside the gene matches. The germline CDR1 and CDR2 sequences are MNHEY and SVGAGI. The CDR3 covers 14 residues. CDR3 sequence: CASRAQGINQPQHF. CDR3 DNA sequence: TGTGCCAGCAGGGCACAGGGGATCAATCAGCCCCAGCATTTT.

This chain links TRBV10-3 with TRBJ2-2; 14 bases line up with TRBD2. Germline assignment: CDR1 ENHRY and CDR2 SYGVKD. There are 17 residues in the CDR3. With V trimmed by 5 bases and J by 3 bases, 5 bases remained unmatched. The CDR3 spells CAISRSGLAGDTGELFF. CDR3 DNA sequence: TGTGCCATCAGTCGCTCGGGACTAGCGGGAGACACCGGGGAGCTGTTTTTT.

The J gene is TRBJ2-4, the V gene TRBV19; the match to TRBD1 covers 9 bases. Per the germline V gene, CDR1 is LNHDA and CDR2 is SQIVND (reference sequence). The CDR3 has 17 amino acids. The junction had 7 bases not matched to a gene; V was cut back by 3 bases and J by 1 base. This CDR3 reads CASSMGQGTGAKNIQYF. The CDR3 coding sequence is TGTGCCAGTAGTATGGGACAGGGAACTGGGGCCAAAAACATTCAGTACTTC. Drawing the rest from reference TRBV19 and TRBJ2-4, the complete variable domain is DGGITQSPKYLFRKEGQNVTLSCEQNLNHDAMYWYRQDPGQGLRLIYYSQIVNDFQKGDIAEGYSVSREKKESFPLTVTSAQKNPTAFYLCASSMGQGTGAKNIQYFGAGTRLSVL.

The chain recombines TRBV13 with TRBJ1-5; TRBD1 might be the D (5 bases). V lost 5 bases and J 7 bases, leaving 12 bases between the germline ends. CDR1 and CDR2 from the germline V gene are PRHDT and FYEKMQ (reference sequence). The CDR3 loop spans 13 amino acids. The CDR3 bases are TGTGCCAGCAGCGTGGGACTCCTCCAGCCCCAGCATTTT. Amino acids: CASSVGLLQPQHF.

This chain joins TRBV6-4 and TRBJ1-6; tentative D call: TRBD1 (5 bases). Deletions cut 4 bases from V and 7 bases from J, with 17 bases between. This CDR3 has 16 residues. From germline, CDR1 is MRHNA and CDR2 SNTAGT. This CDR3 is CASSGGGSHPNSPLHF. CDR3 nucleotides: TGTGCCAGCAGTGGGGGGGGGAGCCATCCAAATTCACCCCTCCACTTT.